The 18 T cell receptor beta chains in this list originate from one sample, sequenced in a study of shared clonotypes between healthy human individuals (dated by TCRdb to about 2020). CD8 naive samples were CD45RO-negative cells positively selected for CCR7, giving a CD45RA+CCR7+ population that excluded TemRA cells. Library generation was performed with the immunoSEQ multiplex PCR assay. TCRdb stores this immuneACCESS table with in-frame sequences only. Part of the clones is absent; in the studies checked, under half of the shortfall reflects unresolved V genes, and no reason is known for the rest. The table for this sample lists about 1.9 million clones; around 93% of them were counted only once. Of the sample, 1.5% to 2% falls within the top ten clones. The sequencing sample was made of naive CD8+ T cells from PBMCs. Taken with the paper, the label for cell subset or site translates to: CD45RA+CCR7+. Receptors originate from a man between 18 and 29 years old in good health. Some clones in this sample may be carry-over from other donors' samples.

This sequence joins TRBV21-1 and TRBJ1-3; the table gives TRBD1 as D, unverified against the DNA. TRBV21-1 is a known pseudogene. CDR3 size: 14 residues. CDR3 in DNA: TGTGCCAGCAGCAGAAAGGGGCATGGAAACACCATATATTTT. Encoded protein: CASSRKGHGNTIYF.

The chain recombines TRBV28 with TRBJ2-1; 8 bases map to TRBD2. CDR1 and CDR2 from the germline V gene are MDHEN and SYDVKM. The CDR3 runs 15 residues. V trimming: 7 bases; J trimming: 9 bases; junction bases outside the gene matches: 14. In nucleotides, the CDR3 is TGTGCCAGCAATCCAGTCTGGGCGGGAGGTGTTGAGCAGTTCTTC. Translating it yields CASNPVWAGGVEQFF.

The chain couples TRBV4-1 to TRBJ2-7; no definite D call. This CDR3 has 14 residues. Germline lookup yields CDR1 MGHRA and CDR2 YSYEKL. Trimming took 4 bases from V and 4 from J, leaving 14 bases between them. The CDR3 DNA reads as TGCGCCAGCAGCCCAACCGTTACTGCGTACGAGCAGTACTTC. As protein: CASSPTVTAYEQYF.

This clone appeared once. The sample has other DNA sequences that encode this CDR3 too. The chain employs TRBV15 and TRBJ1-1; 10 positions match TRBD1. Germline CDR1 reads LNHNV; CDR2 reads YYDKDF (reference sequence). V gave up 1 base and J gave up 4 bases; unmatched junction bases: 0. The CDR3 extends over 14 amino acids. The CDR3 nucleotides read TGTGCCACCAGCAGAGGGACAGGGGGCACTGAAGCTTTCTTT. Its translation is CATSRGTGGTEAFF. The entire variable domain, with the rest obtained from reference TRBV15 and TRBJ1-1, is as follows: DAMVIQNPRYQVTQFGKPVTLSCSQTLNHNVMYWYQQKSSQAPKLLFHYYDKDFNNEADTPDNFQSRRPNTSFCFLDIRSPGLGDTAMYLCATSRGTGGTEAFFGQGTRLTVV.

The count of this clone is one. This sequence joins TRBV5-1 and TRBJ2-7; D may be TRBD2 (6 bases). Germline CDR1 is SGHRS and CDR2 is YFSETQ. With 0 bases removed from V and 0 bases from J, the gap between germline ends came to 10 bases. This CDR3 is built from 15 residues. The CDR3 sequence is CASSLDPGDSYEQYF. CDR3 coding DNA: TGCGCCAGCAGCTTGGATCCGGGAGACTCCTACGAGCAGTACTTC.

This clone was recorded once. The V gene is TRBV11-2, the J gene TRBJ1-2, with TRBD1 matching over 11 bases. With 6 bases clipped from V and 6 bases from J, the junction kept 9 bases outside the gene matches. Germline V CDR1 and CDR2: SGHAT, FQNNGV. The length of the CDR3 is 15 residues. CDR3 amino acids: CASRSGGQGADGYTF. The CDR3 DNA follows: TGTGCCAGCAGATCAGGTGGACAGGGGGCGGATGGCTACACCTTC.

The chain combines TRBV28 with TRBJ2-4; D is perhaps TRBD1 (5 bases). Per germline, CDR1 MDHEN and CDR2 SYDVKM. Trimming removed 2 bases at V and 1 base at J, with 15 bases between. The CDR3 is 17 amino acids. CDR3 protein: CASSLRLPGAAKNIQYF. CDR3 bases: TGTGCCAGCAGTTTACGTCTACCTGGGGCGGCCAAAAACATTCAGTACTTC.

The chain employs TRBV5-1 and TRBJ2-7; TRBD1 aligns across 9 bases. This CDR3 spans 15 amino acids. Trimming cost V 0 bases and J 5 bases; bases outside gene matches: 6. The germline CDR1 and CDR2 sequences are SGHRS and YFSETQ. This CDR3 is CASSLGTGGAHEQYF. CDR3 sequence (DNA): TGCGCCAGCAGCTTGGGTACAGGGGGCGCCCACGAGCAGTACTTC.

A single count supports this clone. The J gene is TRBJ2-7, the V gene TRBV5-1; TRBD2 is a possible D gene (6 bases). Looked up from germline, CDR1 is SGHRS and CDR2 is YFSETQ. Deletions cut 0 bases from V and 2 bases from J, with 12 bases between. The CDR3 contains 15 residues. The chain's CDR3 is CASSLGGVAAYEQYF. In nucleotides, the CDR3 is TGCGCCAGCAGCTTGGGGGGAGTAGCGGCCTACGAGCAGTACTTC.

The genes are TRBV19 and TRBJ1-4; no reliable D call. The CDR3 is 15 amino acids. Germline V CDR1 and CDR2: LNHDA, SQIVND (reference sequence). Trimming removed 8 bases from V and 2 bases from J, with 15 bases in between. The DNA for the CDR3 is TGTGCCAGTGAAAGAACTGGAGCGACTAATGAAAAACTGTTTTTT. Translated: CASERTGATNEKLFF.

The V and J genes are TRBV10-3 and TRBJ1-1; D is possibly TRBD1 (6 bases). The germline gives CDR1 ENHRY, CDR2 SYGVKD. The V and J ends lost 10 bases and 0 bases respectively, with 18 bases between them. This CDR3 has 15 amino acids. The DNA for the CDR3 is TGTGCCACCCAACAGGGTATGGGCTTGAACACTGAAGCTTTCTTT. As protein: CATQQGMGLNTEAFF.

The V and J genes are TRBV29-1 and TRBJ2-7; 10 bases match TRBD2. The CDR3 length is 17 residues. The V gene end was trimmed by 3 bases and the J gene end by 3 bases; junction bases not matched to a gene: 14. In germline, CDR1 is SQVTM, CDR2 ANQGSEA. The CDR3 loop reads CSVEGGGLAGVHYEQYF. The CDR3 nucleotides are TGCAGCGTTGAGGGAGGTGGGCTAGCGGGAGTCCACTACGAGCAGTACTTC.

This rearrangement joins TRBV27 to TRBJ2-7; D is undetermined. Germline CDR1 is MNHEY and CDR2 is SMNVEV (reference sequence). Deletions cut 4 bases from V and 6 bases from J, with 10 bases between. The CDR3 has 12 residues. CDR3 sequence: CASSSSDLEQYF. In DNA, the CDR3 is TGTGCCAGCAGTTCGTCGGACCTCGAGCAGTACTTC.

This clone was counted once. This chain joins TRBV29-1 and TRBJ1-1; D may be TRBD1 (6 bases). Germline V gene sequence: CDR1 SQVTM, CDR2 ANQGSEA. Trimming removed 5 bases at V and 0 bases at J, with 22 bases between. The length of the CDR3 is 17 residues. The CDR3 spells CSVSLGLGAVMNTEAFF. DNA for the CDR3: TGCAGCGTTTCTCTGGGCTTGGGGGCGGTTATGAACACTGAAGCTTTCTTT.

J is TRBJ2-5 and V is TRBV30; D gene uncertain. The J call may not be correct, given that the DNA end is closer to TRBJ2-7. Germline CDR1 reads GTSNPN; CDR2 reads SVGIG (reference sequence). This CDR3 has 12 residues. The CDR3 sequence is CAWTWGGYEQYF. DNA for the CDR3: TGTGCCTGGACGTGGGGTGGCTACGAGCAGTACTTC.

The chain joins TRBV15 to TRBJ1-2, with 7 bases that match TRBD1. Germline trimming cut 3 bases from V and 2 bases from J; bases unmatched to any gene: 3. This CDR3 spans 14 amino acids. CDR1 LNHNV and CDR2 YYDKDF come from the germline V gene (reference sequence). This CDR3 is CATSRIQGNYGYTF. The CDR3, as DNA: TGTGCCACCAGCAGGATACAGGGGAACTATGGCTACACCTTC.

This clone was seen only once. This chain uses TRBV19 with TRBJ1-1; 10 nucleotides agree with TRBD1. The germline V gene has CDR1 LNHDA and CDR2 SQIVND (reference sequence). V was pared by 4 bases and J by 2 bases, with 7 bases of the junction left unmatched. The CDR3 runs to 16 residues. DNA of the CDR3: TGTGCCAGTAGTAGTCCCGGGACAGGGGAAAACACTGAAGCTTTCTTT. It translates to CASSSPGTGENTEAFF.

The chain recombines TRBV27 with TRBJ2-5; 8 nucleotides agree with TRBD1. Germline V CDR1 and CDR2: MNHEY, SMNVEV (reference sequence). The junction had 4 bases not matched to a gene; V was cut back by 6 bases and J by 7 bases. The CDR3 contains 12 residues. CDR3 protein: CASSTQGATQYF. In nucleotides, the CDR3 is TGTGCCAGCAGCACGCAGGGGGCGACCCAGTACTTC.